The 8 T cell receptor beta chains below all came from one sample that was sequenced in a study of blood T cell repertoires in COVID-19. TCRdb's table, derived via immunoSEQ multiplex PCR, lists solely in-frame clones and lacks some. The profile shows about half a million clones, approximately 83% of them singletons. The specimen was peripheral blood. These receptors were taken from a human donor in a cohort sampled during active COVID-19.

In its sample, this clone was seen once. V and J are TRBV7-2 and TRBJ1-6; tentatively, D is TRBD1 (5 bases). This CDR3 contains 14 residues. CDR1 is SGHTA and CDR2 is FQGNSA in the germline V gene. V lost 0 bases to trimming and J lost 10 bases, with 10 bases between them. The CDR3 here is CASSLAGGYSPLHF. CDR3 DNA sequence: TGTGCCAGCAGCTTAGCTGGGGGGTACTCACCCCTCCACTTT. Using reference TRBV7-2 and TRBJ1-6 for the parts outside the CDR3, the full variable domain is GAGVSQSPSNKVTEKGKDVELRCDPISGHTALYWYRQSLGQGLEFLIYFQGNSAPDKSGLPSDRFSAERTGGSVSTLTIQRTQQEDSAVYLCASSLAGGYSPLHFGNGTRLTVT.

The V call is TRBV3-1 (or the pseudogene TRBV3-2), the J call TRBJ1-4; the match to TRBD1 covers 8 bases. V was pared by 0 bases and J by 7 bases, with 7 bases of the junction left unmatched. There are 16 residues in the CDR3. Germline V CDR1 and CDR2: LGHDT, YNNKEL (reference sequence). The CDR3 bases are TGTGCCAGCAGCCAAGACCGGACAGGGTGGGGTGAAAAACTGTTTTTT. Protein: CASSQDRTGWGEKLFF.

The genes are TRBV28 and TRBJ1-1; maybe TRBD1 (6 bases). The CDR3 has 16 residues. Germline CDR1 MDHEN, CDR2 SYDVKM. V was trimmed by 2 bases and J by 0 bases, leaving 13 bases between them. CDR3 coding DNA: TGTGCCAGCAGTTTAGCCGGACAGCTCATGAACACTGAAGCTTTCTTT. Translating it yields CASSLAGQLMNTEAFF.

This clone appeared once. The chain employs TRBV14 and TRBJ2-7, with 7 positions matching TRBD2. V was pared by 4 bases and J by 5 bases, with 11 bases of the junction left unmatched. The CDR3 totals 15 residues. CDR1 SGHDN and CDR2 FVKESK come from the germline V gene. The CDR3 spells CASSPTKTSQNEQYF. CDR3 in DNA: TGTGCCAGCAGCCCCACTAAGACTAGCCAGAACGAGCAGTACTTC. The full variable domain, rest sourced from reference TRBV14 and TRBJ2-7, is EAGVTQFPSHSVIEKGQTVTLRCDPISGHDNLYWYRRVMGKEIKFLLHFVKESKQDESGMPNNRFLAERTGGTYSTLKVQPAELEDSGVYFCASSPTKTSQNEQYFGPGTRLTVT.

The rearrangement links TRBV28 to TRBJ2-6, with TRBD1 matching over 10 bases. Germline values: CDR1 MDHEN, CDR2 SYDVKM. The V segment lost 6 bases and the J segment 0 bases; nucleotides outside the gene matches: 11. The CDR3 runs to 19 residues. The CDR3 loop is CASSPTTGQGNSGANVLTF. DNA of the CDR3: TGTGCCAGCAGCCCAACCACGGGACAGGGGAACTCTGGGGCCAACGTCCTGACTTTC.

J is TRBJ2-5 and V is TRBV7-8; TRBD1 is a possible D gene (6 bases). The germline V gene encodes CDR1 SGHVS and CDR2 FQNEAQ. The CDR3 runs to 16 residues. V was trimmed by 3 bases and J by 4 bases, leaving 18 bases between them. CDR3 bases: TGTGCCAGCAGCTTCATGGACAGCGCGAGGGGAGAGACCCAGTACTTC. This codes for CASSFMDSARGETQYF.

The chain links TRBV29-1 to TRBJ1-3; 8 bases are a match to TRBD1. The length of the CDR3 is 17 residues. CDR1 and CDR2 from the germline V gene are SQVTM and ANQGSEA. Trimming removed 7 bases from V and 0 bases from J; junction bases left unmatched: 14. CDR3 nucleotides: TGCAGCGCCGCACACAGGACAGGGTTTAACTCTGGAAACACCATATATTTT. Translating gives CSAAHRTGFNSGNTIYF. Full variable domain (rest looked up from reference TRBV29-1 and TRBJ1-3): SAVISQKPSRDICQRGTSLTIQCQVDSQVTMMFWYRQQPGQSLTLIATANQGSEATYESGFVIDKFPISRPNLTFSTLTVSNMSPEDSSIYLCSAAHRTGFNSGNTIYFGEGSWLTVV.

This clone was picked up a small number of times. V usage is TRBV5-1 and J usage is TRBJ1-1, with TRBD1 as a possible D gene (5 bases). CDR3 size: 15 residues. V was trimmed by 2 bases and J by 0 bases, leaving 11 bases between them. CDR1 and CDR2 from the germline V gene are SGHRS and YFSETQ. CDR3 residues: CASSFMTDMNTEAFF. CDR3 bases: TGCGCCAGCAGCTTTATGACAGACATGAACACTGAAGCTTTCTTT.